The clone carrying this T cell receptor (beta chain) was seen a few times. Its antigen is undetermined. This entry is derived from a study of cytomegalovirus exposure and HLA in healthy donors. The wider study: Genotyping showed roughly 76% of roughly 400 donors falling in the Caucasian-associated ancestry cluster.

The PCR made use of 60 Vbeta and 13 Jbeta primers. The repertoire was sequenced with immunoSEQ multiplex PCR; TCRdb's copy has only in-frame clones and lacks some. This table has some 130,000 clones, roughly 79% appearing once. Study-wide results and caveats: The study listed some 160 cytomegalovirus-associated TCR beta chains. Earlier analysis found most TCR beta V segments productive about 87% or about 30% of the time.

V lost 7 bases and J 0 bases, leaving 12 bases between the germline ends. This CDR3 is built from 13 residues. Germline V gene data show CDR1 as SQVTM and CDR2 as ANQGSEA. This chain links TRBV29-1 with TRBJ1-1; D may be TRBD1 (5 bases). The receptor's source is a man aged 30 to 39 in good health and CMV-seronegative. The sequenced sample consisted of PBMCs. Here the CDR3 reads CSAGQGMNTEAFF. The CDR3 coding sequence is TGCAGCGCTGGCCAGGGAATGAACACTGAAGCTTTCTTT.